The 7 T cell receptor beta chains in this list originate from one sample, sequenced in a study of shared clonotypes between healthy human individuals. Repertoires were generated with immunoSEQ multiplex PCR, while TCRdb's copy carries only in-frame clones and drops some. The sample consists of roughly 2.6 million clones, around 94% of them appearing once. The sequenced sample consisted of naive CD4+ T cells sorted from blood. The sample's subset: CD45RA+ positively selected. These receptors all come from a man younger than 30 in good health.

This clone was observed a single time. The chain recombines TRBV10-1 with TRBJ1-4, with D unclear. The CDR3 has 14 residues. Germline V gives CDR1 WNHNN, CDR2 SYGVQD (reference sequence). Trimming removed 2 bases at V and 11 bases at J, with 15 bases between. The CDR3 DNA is TGCGCCAGCAGTGAGGCTTACAGCTTCGGGAAACTGTTTTTT. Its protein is CASSEAYSFGKLFF.

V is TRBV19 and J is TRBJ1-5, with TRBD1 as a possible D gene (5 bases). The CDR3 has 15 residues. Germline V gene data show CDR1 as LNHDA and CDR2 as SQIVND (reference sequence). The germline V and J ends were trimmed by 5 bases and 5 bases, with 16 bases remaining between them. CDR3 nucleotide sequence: TGTGCCAGTAGTTCTAACACAGGCAGGGATCAGCCCCAGCATTTT. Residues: CASSSNTGRDQPQHF.

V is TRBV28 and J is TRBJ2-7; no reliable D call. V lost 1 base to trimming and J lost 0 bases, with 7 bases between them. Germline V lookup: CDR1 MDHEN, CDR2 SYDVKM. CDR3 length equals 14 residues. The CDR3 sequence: CASSLYGNSYEQYF. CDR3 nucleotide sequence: TGTGCCAGCAGTTTATACGGCAACTCCTACGAGCAGTACTTC.

In DNA, the CDR3 is TGCGCCAGCAGCTTGGAGGGCGGGTCCTACTACAATGAGCAGTTCTTC. Translated, it gives CASSLEGGSYYNEQFF. The chain links TRBV5-1 to TRBJ2-1; tentative D call: TRBD2 (5 bases). The CDR3 is 16 residues long. From germline, CDR1 is SGHRS and CDR2 YFSETQ. Deletions cut 0 bases from V and 3 bases from J, with 13 bases between. The whole variable domain, filled in from reference TRBV5-1 and TRBJ2-1, reads KAGVTQTPRYLIKTRGQQVTLSCSPISGHRSVSWYQQTPGQGLQFLFEYFSETQRNKGNFPGRFSGRQFSNSRSEMNVSTLELGDSALYLCASSLEGGSYYNEQFFGPGTRLTVL.

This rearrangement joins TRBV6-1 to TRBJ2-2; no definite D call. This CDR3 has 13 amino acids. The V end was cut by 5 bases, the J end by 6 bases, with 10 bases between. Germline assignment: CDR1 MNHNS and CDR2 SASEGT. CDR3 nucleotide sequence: TGTGCCAGCAGTTCCCGGTCCCCCGGGGAGCTGTTTTTT. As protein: CASSSRSPGELFF.

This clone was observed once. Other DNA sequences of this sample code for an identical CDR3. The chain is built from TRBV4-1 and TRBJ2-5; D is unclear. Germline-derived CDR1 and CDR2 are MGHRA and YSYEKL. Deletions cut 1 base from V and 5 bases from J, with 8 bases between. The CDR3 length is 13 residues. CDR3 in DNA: TGCGCCAGCAGCCAAGGACTCCTTGAGACCCAGTACTTC. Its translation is CASSQGLLETQYF.

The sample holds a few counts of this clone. The CDR3 nucleotides are TGTGCCAGCAGGAACACAGGGATCACTGAAGCTTTCTTT. Its translation is CASRNTGITEAFF. V and J are TRBV28 and TRBJ1-1, with D perhaps matching TRBD1 (6 bases). The germline V gene encodes CDR1 MDHEN and CDR2 SYDVKM. Trimming pared 6 bases from V and 4 bases from J, leaving 12 bases between. The CDR3 spans 13 residues.